What follows is one T cell receptor (beta chain) and its context. Its antigen is undetermined. The repertoire was sequenced with immunoSEQ multiplex PCR; TCRdb's copy has only in-frame clones and lacks some. Of about 19,000 clones detected, roughly 72% appear once; the ten largest clones hold 8%. The CDR3 is 15 amino acids. Germline V gives CDR1 LGHNA, CDR2 YNFKEQ. The V segment lost 3 bases and the J segment 4 bases; nucleotides outside the gene matches: 5. This entry comes from a study of graft-versus-host responses after intestinal transplantation. Study-wide results and caveats: Levels of circulating GvH clones at their peak were associated with early post-transplant HvG declines.

The graft tissue was processed, and this released both intraepithelial and lamina propria lymphocytes. The sequence was obtained from a human patient who received an intestinal transplant, so some T cells may come from the graft donor. Material: ileum tissue, obtained about 3 weeks after intestinal transplant. The chain uses TRBV4-2 and TRBJ2-7; 11 nucleotides match TRBD2. The DNA for the CDR3 is TGTGCCAGCAGCCATGCGACTAGCGGGACGTACGAGCAGTACTTC. This sequence encodes CASSHATSGTYEQYF.